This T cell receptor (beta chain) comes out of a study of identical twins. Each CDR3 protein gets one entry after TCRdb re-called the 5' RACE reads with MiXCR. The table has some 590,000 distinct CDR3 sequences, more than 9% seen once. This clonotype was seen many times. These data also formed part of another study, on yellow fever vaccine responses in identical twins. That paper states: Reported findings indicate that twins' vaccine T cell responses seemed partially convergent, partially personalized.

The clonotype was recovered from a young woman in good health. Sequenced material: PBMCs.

The CDR3 protein is CSASPGFLNTEAFF. CDR3 nucleotides: TGCAGTGCTTCCCCCGGGTTTTTGAACACTGAAGCTTTCTTT. The V call is TRBV20-1, the J call TRBJ1-1; D call uncertain. The CDR3 covers 14 residues. The ends were cut back, 5 bases at V and 0 bases at J, with 13 bases in the middle. Germline V gene lookup returns CDR1 DFQATT and CDR2 SNEGSKA (reference sequence).